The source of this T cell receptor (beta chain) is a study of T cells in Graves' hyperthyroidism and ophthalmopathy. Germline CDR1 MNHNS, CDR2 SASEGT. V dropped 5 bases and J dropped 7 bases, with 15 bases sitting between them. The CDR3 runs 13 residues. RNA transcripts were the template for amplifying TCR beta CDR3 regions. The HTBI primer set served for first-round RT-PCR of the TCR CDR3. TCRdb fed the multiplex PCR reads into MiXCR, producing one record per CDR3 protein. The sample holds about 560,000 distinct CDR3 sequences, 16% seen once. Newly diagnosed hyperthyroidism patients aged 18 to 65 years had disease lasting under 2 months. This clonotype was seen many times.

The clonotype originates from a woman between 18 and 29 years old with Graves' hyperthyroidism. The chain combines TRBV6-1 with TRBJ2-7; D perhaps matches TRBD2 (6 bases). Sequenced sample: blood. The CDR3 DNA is TGTGCCAGCAGTTATCCGGGACTGCGGGAGCAGTACTTC. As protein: CASSYPGLREQYF.